This note documents a single T cell receptor (beta chain) sequence. Investigators isolated RNA and reverse transcribed it into cDNA to act as the sequencing template. Sequencing was performed with immunoSEQ multiplex PCR; in TCRdb, only in-frame clones are kept and a portion is missing. The sample consists of 110,000 or so clones, 50% to 75% of them appearing once. The sample belongs to a study of CD8+ T cells in alopecia areata. CDR1 and CDR2 (germline): SGHDT, YYEEEE. The V segment lost 3 bases and the J segment 3 bases; nucleotides outside the gene matches: 6. CDR3 length: 16 amino acids. Regarding treatment: oral pan-JAK inhibitor, 5-10 mg twice daily.

This specimen consisted of CD8+ T cells sorted from blood, obtained at week 4, from a patient treated with tofacitinib. The rearrangement joins TRBV5-6 to TRBJ2-1; 10 bases line up with TRBD1. This sequence was found in a human donor with alopecia areata. In DNA form, the CDR3 reads TGTGCCAGCAGCTCCGAGGACAGGGGGAACTACAATGAGCAGTTCTTC. As protein: CASSSEDRGNYNEQFF. Full variable domain (missing parts from reference TRBV5-6 and TRBJ2-1): DAGVTQSPTHLIKTRGQQVTLRCSPKSGHDTVSWYQQALGQGPQFIFQYYEEEERQRGNFPDRFSGHQFPNYSSELNVNALLLGDSALYLCASSSEDRGNYNEQFFGPGTRLTVL.